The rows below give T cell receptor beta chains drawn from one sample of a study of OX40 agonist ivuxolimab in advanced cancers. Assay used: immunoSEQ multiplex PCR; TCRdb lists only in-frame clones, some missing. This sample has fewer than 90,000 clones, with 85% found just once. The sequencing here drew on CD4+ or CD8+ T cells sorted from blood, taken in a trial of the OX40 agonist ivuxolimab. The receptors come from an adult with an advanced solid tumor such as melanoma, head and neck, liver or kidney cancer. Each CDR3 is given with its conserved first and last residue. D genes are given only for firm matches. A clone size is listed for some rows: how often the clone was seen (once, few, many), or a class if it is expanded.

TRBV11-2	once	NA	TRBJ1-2	CASSIMKSGLRGDYGYTF	TGTGCCAGCAGCATCATGAAATCGGGACTGCGCGGGGACTATGGCTACACCTTC
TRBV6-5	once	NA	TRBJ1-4	CASSYSRRVGNEKLFF	TGTGCCAGCAGTTACTCGCGGCGGGTGGGGAATGAAAAACTGTTTTTT
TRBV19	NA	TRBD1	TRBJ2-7	CASSSGTGNGEQYF	TGTGCCAGTAGCTCCGGGACAGGGAATGGCGAGCAGTACTTC
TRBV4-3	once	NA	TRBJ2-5	CASSPSAAAAETQYF	TGCGCCAGCAGCCCGAGCGCTGCAGCGGCAGAGACCCAGTACTTC
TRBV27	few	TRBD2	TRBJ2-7	CASSFIAGGPLTYEQYF	TGTGCCAGCAGTTTTATAGCGGGAGGGCCTCTAACCTACGAGCAGTACTTC
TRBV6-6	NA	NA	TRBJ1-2	CASSRDGEDNYGYTF	TGTGCCAGCAGCCGGGACGGAGAAGATAACTATGGCTACACCTTC
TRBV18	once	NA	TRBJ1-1	CASSPGGNTEAFF	TGTGCCAGCTCACCAGGGGGGAACACTGAAGCTTTCTTT
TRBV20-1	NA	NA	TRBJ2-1	CSAHPGNEQFF	TGCAGTGCCCATCCCGGGAATGAGCAGTTCTTC
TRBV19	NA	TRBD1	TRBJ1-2	CASSSPTGRRHGYTF	TGTGCCAGTAGTAGCCCGACAGGGAGGCGGCATGGCTACACCTTC
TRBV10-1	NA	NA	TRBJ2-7	CASREANEQYF	TGCGCCAGCAGGGAGGCTAACGAGCAGTACTTC
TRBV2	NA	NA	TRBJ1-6	CAIPSSSQGGNSPLHF	TGTGCCATTCCCTCATCAAGCCAGGGAGGGAATTCACCCCTCCACTTT
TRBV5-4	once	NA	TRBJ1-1	CASNWWMNTEAFF	TGTGCCAGCAATTGGTGGATGAACACTGAAGCTTTCTTT
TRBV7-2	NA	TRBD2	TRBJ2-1	CASSPSGGGYNEQFF	TGTGCCAGCAGCCCTAGCGGGGGTGGGTACAATGAGCAGTTCTTC
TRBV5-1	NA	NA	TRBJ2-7	CASKSQGGSYEQYF	TGCGCCAGCAAGTCCCAGGGGGGATCCTACGAGCAGTACTTC
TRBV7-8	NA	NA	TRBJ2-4	CASSPGSKNIQYF	TGTGCCAGCAGCCCGGGTTCCAAAAACATTCAGTACTTC
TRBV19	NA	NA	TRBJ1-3	CASSTLQDLNTIYF	TGTGCCAGTAGTACCTTACAGGATCTAAACACCATATATTTT
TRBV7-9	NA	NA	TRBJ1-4	CASSSGQLMEKLFF	TGTGCCAGCAGCTCTGGACAGTTAATGGAAAAACTGTTTTTT
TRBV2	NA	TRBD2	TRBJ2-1	CASMRLAGPSEQFF	TGTGCCAGCATGCGACTAGCGGGTCCCAGTGAGCAGTTCTTC
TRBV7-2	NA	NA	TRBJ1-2	CASRRGYGYTF	TGTGCCAGCAGAAGGGGCTATGGCTACACCTTC
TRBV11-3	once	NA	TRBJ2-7	CASSKGDSYGEQYF	TGTGCCAGCAGCAAGGGGGACTCGTACGGCGAGCAGTACTTC
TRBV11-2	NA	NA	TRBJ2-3	CASSLGSKGSTDTQYF	TGTGCCAGCAGCTTAGGGTCGAAGGGGAGCACAGATACGCAGTATTTT
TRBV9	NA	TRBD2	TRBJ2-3	CASSPDQRGGRDTDTQYF	TGTGCCAGCAGCCCAGACCAGCGGGGGGGCCGGGACACAGATACGCAGTATTTT
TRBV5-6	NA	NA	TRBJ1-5	CASSLGGYSNQPQHF	TGTGCCAGCAGCTTGGGGGGATATAGCAATCAGCCCCAGCATTTT
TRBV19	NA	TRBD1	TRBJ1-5	CASSSQRQGKNNQPQHF	TGTGCCAGTAGTTCACAGAGACAGGGGAAGAACAATCAGCCCCAGCATTTT
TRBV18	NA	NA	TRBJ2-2	CASSPVKAANTGELFF	TGTGCCAGCTCACCAGTTAAAGCTGCGAACACCGGGGAGCTGTTTTTT
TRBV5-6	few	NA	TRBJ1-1	CASSPTGNTEAFF	TGTGCCAGCAGCCCGACTGGGAACACTGAAGCTTTCTTT
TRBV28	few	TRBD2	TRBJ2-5	CASSRDGRETQYF	TGTGCCAGCAGTCGCGACGGGAGGGAGACCCAGTACTTC
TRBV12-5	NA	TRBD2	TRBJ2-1	CASGLVLSRTSGGLSYNEQFF	TGTGCTAGTGGTTTGGTACTTTCACGGACTAGCGGGGGCCTATCCTACAATGAGCAGTTCTTC
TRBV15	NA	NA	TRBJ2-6	CATSSRPPLFGGANVLTF	TGTGCCACCAGCAGTCGACCCCCCCTTTTTGGCGGGGCCAACGTCCTGACTTTC
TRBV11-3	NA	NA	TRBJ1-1	CASSLRQLNTEAFF	TGTGCCAGCAGCTTAAGACAGCTGAACACTGAAGCTTTCTTT
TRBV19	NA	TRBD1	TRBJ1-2	CASSRDRVNYGYTF	TGTGCCAGTAGCCGGGACAGGGTCAACTATGGCTACACCTTC
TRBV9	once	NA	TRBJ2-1	CASSAFGSGLMNEQFF	TGTGCCAGCAGCGCTTTCGGGAGCGGCCTGATGAATGAGCAGTTCTTC
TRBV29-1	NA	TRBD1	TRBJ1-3	CSVEDRRQGGNTIYF	TGCAGCGTTGAAGATAGGCGACAGGGAGGAAACACCATATATTTT
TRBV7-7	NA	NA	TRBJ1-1	CASSPVAAGEAFF	TGTGCCAGCAGCCCTGTGGCGGCGGGTGAAGCTTTCTTT
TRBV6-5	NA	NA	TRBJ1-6	CASKIQGYNSPLHF	TGTGCCAGCAAGATCCAGGGCTATAATTCACCCCTCCACTTT
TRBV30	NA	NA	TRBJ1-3	CAWSLAGTGNTIYF	TGTGCCTGGAGTCTGGCAGGGACGGGAAACACCATATATTTT
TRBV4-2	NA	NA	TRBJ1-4	CASSQEYAITRAWGEKLFF	TGTGCCAGCAGCCAAGAATATGCGATTACCCGGGCATGGGGCGAAAAACTGTTTTTT
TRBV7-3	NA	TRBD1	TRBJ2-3	CASSLWAGGSPTDTQYF	TGTGCCAGCAGCTTATGGGCAGGGGGTAGTCCCACAGATACGCAGTATTTT
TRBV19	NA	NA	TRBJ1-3	CASSQGGGTIYF	TGTGCCAGTAGTCAGGGCGGTGGCACCATATATTTT
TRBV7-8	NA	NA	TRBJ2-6	CASSYATGHSGANVLTF	TGTGCCAGCAGCTACGCAACAGGCCACTCTGGGGCCAACGTCCTGACTTTC
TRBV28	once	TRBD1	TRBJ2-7	CASSSSGTGSHEQYF	TGTGCCAGCAGTTCCTCCGGGACAGGGTCCCACGAGCAGTACTTC
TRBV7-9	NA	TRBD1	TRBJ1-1	CASSLNLRGQEGTEAFF	TGTGCCAGCAGCTTAAACCTGAGGGGACAGGAGGGCACTGAAGCTTTCTTT
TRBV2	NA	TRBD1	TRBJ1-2	CASTRTGGSYGYTF	TGTGCCAGCACCCGGACAGGGGGCTCCTATGGCTACACCTTC
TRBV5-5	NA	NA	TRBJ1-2	CASSLVLQNYGYTF	TGTGCCAGCAGCTTGGTTTTACAGAACTATGGCTACACCTTC
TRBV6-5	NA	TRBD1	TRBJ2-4	CASRRETGNIQYF	TGTGCCAGCAGGCGAGAGACAGGGAACATTCAGTACTTC
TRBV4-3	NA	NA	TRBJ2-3	CASSQDETISTDTQYF	TGCGCCAGCAGCCAAGATGAGACAATTAGCACAGATACGCAGTATTTT
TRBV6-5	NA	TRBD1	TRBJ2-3	CASSYFGQGGRDTQYF	TGTGCCAGCAGTTACTTCGGACAGGGTGGTCGAGATACGCAGTATTTT
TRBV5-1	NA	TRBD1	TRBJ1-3	CASSGGTGGNTIYF	TGCGCCAGCAGCGGCGGGACAGGGGGCAACACCATATATTTT
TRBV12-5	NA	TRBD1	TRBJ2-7	CASGPGQGDWDEQYF	TGTGCTAGTGGTCCAGGACAGGGTGATTGGGACGAGCAGTACTTC
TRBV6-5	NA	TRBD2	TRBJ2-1	CASSYVGTSGKGEQFF	TGTGCCAGCAGTTACGTTGGGACTAGCGGGAAGGGTGAGCAGTTCTTC
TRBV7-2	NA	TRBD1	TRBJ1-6	CASSMDRGYSPLHF	TGTGCCAGCAGTATGGACAGGGGTTATTCACCCCTCCACTTT
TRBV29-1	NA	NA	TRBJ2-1	CSVESGTPREQFF	TGCAGCGTTGAATCCGGGACACCGAGGGAGCAGTTCTTC
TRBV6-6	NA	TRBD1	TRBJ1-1	CASSYSGQGTEAFF	TGTGCCAGCAGTTACTCAGGACAGGGCACTGAAGCTTTCTTT
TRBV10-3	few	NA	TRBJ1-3	CAISRTGVSSGNTIYF	TGTGCCATCAGCCGTACGGGGGTCTCCTCTGGAAACACCATATATTTT
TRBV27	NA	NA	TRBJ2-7	CASSLSGFYEQYF	TGTGCCAGCAGTTTATCGGGGTTTTACGAGCAGTACTTC
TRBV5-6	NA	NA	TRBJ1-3	CASSDRVNSGNTIYF	TGTGCCAGCAGCGACCGGGTGAACTCTGGAAACACCATATATTTT
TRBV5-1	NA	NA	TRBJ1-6	CASSSQGYNSPLHF	TGCGCCAGCAGCTCTCAGGGTTATAATTCACCCCTCCACTTT
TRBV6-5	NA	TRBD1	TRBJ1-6	CASSHDRGDSPLHF	TGTGCCAGCAGTCACGACAGGGGTGATTCACCCCTCCACTTT
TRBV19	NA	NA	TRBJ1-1	CASSISPGGSTEAFF	TGTGCCAGTAGTATCTCACCCGGGGGTTCCACTGAAGCTTTCTTT
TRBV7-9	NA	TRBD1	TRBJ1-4	CASSRPPGTGNEKLFF	TGTGCCAGCAGTCGACCCCCCGGGACAGGCAATGAAAAACTGTTTTTT